This T cell receptor (beta chain) was sequenced during a study of human T cells and chemical hapten exposure. The overall study: Per-sample TCR yield variation was attributed mainly to small pooled library volume differences.

The study's library attached unique molecular identifiers to single cDNA molecules. TCRdb reprocessed the 5' RACE reads with MiXCR, giving one entry per CDR3 protein. The profile covers 130,000 or so distinct CDR3 sequences, with 4.1% appearing a single time and over 1.1% taken by the ten largest. This clonotype has more than one count but fewer than ten. CDR3 length: 16 amino acids. Between the trimmed V and J ends, which lost 5 bases and 2 bases, there was a span of 17 bases. CDR1 is LGHNT, CDR2 FRNRAP, per germline. Unfractionated whole blood yielded total RNA. The rearrangement uses TRBV12-5 and TRBJ2-3, with D perhaps given as TRBD1 or TRBD2 (5 bases each). The sequence came from a female donor in good health. The CDR3 sequence is CASGIPFVGATDTQYF. CDR3 bases: TGTGCTAGTGGTATCCCTTTTGTCGGGGCCACAGATACGCAGTATTTT.